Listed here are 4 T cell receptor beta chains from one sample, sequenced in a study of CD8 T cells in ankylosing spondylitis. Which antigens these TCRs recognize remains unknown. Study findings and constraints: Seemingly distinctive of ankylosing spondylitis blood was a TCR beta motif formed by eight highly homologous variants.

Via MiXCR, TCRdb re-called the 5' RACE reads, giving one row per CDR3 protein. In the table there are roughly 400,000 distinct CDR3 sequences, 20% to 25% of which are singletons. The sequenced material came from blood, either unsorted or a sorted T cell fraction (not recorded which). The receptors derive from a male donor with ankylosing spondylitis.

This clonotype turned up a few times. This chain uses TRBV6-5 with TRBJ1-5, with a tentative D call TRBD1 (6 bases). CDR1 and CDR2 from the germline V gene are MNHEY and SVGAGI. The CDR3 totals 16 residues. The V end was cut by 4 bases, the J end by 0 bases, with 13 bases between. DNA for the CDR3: TGTGCCAGCAGTTCGTACCGGACAGCTAGCAATCAGCCCCAGCATTTT. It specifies CASSSYRTASNQPQHF.

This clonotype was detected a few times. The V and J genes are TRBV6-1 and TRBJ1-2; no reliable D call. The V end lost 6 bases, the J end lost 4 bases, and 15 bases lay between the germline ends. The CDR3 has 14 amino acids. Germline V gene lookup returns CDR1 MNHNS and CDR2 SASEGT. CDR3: CASRQDPTGYGYTF. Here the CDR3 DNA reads TGTGCCAGCAGGCAGGACCCAACGGGCTATGGCTACACCTTC.

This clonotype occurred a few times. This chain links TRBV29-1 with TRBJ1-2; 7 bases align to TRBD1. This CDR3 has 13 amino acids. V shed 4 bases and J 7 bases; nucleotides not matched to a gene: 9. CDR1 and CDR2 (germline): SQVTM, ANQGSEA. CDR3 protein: CSVAWDSPFGYTF. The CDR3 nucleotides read TGCAGCGTTGCTTGGGACAGCCCTTTTGGCTACACCTTC.

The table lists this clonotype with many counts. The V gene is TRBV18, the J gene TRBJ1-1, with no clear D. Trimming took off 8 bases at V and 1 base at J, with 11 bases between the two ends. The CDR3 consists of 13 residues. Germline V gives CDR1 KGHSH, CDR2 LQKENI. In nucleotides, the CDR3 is TGTGCCAGCAGCCCGCGACAGAACACTGAAGCTTTCTTT. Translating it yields CASSPRQNTEAFF. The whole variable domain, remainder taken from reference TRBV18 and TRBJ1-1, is NAGVMQNPRHLVRRRGQEARLRCSPMKGHSHVYWYRQLPEEGLKFMVYLQKENIIDESGMPKERFSAEFPKEGPSILRIQQVVRGDSAAYFCASSPRQNTEAFFGQGTRLTVV.